These 27 T cell receptor beta chains came from one sample sequenced in a study of T cells after yellow fever vaccination. Via MiXCR, TCRdb re-called the 5' RACE reads, giving one row per CDR3 protein. The sample holds 200,000 to 300,000 distinct CDR3 sequences; 6% to 7.5% are singletons and the top ten take more than 0.8%. Sequenced material: CD4+ T cells sorted from PBMCs, taken 15 days after the yellow fever booster vaccination. Receptor source: a man aged 30 to 39 who received the YFV17D yellow fever vaccine.

This sequence joins TRBV5-1 and TRBJ2-2; D is unresolved. Germline CDR1 reads SGHRS; CDR2 reads YFSETQ. The CDR3 consists of 15 residues. The V end lost 5 bases, the J end lost 0 bases, and 11 bases lay between the germline ends. CDR3 in DNA: TGCGCCAGCAGTGAAAACGCAGCGAACACCGGGGAGCTGTTTTTT. Its protein is CASSENAANTGELFF.

This clonotype has just a few counts. This chain uses TRBV5-4 with TRBJ2-1; a weak D match, TRBD2 (6 bases). This CDR3 is 16 amino acids long. V was shortened by 0 bases and J by 4 bases, with 14 bases between the two germline ends. Germline V gene sequence: CDR1 SGHNT, CDR2 YYREEE (reference sequence). CDR3 DNA sequence: TGTGCCAGCAGCTTGGGGGGGGACTCCTCGTACAATGAGCAGTTCTTC. Translation gives CASSLGGDSSYNEQFF. The full variable domain, with the rest looked up from reference TRBV5-4 and TRBJ2-1, is ETGVTQSPTHLIKTRGQQVTLRCSSQSGHNTVSWYQQALGQGPQFIFQYYREEENGRGNFPPRFSGLQFPNYSSELNVNALELDDSALYLCASSLGGDSSYNEQFFGPGTRLTVL.

The CDR3 is CASSPGLEVDEQYF. CDR3 sequence (DNA): TGCGCCAGCAGCCCCGGACTGGAAGTAGACGAGCAGTACTTC. The chain employs TRBV5-1 and TRBJ2-7, with a tentative D call TRBD2 (5 bases). The CDR3 loop spans 14 amino acids. Germline CDR1 is SGHRS and CDR2 is YFSETQ. V was pared by 4 bases and J by 5 bases, with 16 bases between.

V usage is TRBV30 and J usage is TRBJ2-3, with D unresolved. The V end was cut by 0 bases, the J end by 2 bases, with 12 bases between. The germline V gene has CDR1 GTSNPN and CDR2 SVGIG (reference sequence). This CDR3 is 15 amino acids long. CDR3 loop: CAWSVRVSPTDTQYF. Here the CDR3 DNA reads TGTGCCTGGAGTGTGCGAGTAAGCCCCACAGATACGCAGTATTTT.

The chain joins TRBV21-1 to TRBJ1-2; the listed D gene, TRBD1, was not tested against the DNA. TRBV21-1 corresponds to a pseudogene. The CDR3 covers 12 residues. In DNA, the CDR3 is TGTGCCAGCGGACCGGGGCTCCACTGCTACACCTTC. Its protein product is CASGPGLHCYTF.

The chain carries TRBV5-6 and TRBJ2-3; D not certain. In germline, CDR1 is SGHDT, CDR2 YYEEEE. The V and J ends lost 1 base and 0 bases respectively, with 9 bases between them. The CDR3 extends over 15 amino acids. CDR3 DNA: TGTGCCAGCAGCTTGTCTGACACTAGCACAGATACGCAGTATTTT. Its translation is CASSLSDTSTDTQYF.

This rearrangement joins TRBV4-3 to TRBJ1-6; unclear D gene. CDR3 length: 16 residues. Trimming stripped 3 bases from V and 10 bases from J, with 19 bases between. Germline V gives CDR1 LGHNA, CDR2 YSLEER. CDR3 sequence reads: CASSHAWEGIISPLHF. For the CDR3, the DNA is TGCGCCAGCAGCCATGCTTGGGAAGGGATTATCTCACCCCTCCACTTT.

There are many counts of this clonotype. The chain uses TRBV18 and TRBJ2-2; D call uncertain. This CDR3 is 13 amino acids long. The germline gives CDR1 KGHSH, CDR2 LQKENI. V lost 3 bases, J lost 4 bases, and 6 bases lay in between. CDR3 protein: CASSPHPTGELFF. CDR3 DNA: TGTGCCAGCTCACCTCATCCCACCGGGGAGCTGTTTTTT. Full variable domain (outside the CDR3, taken from reference TRBV18 and TRBJ2-2): NAGVMQNPRHLVRRRGQEARLRCSPMKGHSHVYWYRQLPEEGLKFMVYLQKENIIDESGMPKERFSAEFPKEGPSILRIQQVVRGDSAAYFCASSPHPTGELFFGEGSRLTVL.

The chain uses TRBV28 and TRBJ2-2; 10 nucleotides match TRBD1. V lost 6 bases, J lost 4 bases, and 8 bases stayed unmatched. The germline V gene encodes CDR1 MDHEN and CDR2 SYDVKM. The CDR3 length is 16 residues. As DNA, the CDR3 is TGTGCCAGCAGCCGACGCGGACAGGGGGGCACCGGGGAGCTGTTTTTT. Protein sequence: CASSRRGQGGTGELFF.

This clonotype has a handful of counts. The genes are TRBV15 and TRBJ1-5, with D perhaps matching TRBD1 (5 bases). Germline V gene sequence: CDR1 LNHNV, CDR2 YYDKDF (reference sequence). Trimming shortened V by 1 base and J by 2 bases, and 15 bases separated the two germline ends. The CDR3 totals 17 residues. For the CDR3, the DNA is TGTGCCACCAGCAGAGTCAGGGACCTAGGAGGCAATCAGCCCCAGCATTTT. It specifies CATSRVRDLGGNQPQHF.

Here the CDR3 DNA reads TGCGCCAGCAGCCAAGATGGACCCTGGGGGGGAGAGCAGTTCTTC. It yields the protein CASSQDGPWGGEQFF. This chain links TRBV4-3 with TRBJ2-1; 7 bases are shared with TRBD2. The germline V gene encodes CDR1 LGHNA and CDR2 YSLEER. This CDR3 is built from 15 residues. The ends lost 0 bases at V and 10 bases at J; junction bases unmatched: 9.

There are many counts of this clonotype. The chain is built from TRBV7-2 and TRBJ2-7; possible D gene TRBD1, 6 bases. The germline gives CDR1 SGHTA, CDR2 FQGNSA. V dropped 0 bases and J dropped 6 bases, with 9 bases sitting between them. The CDR3 is 13 residues long. CDR3 sequence: CASSLAGGGEQYF. Written as DNA, the CDR3 is TGTGCCAGCAGCTTAGCAGGGGGTGGCGAGCAGTACTTC. The full variable domain, with the rest looked up from reference TRBV7-2 and TRBJ2-7, is GAGVSQSPSNKVTEKGKDVELRCDPISGHTALYWYRQSLGQGLEFLIYFQGNSAPDKSGLPSDRFSAERTGGSVSTLTIQRTQQEDSAVYLCASSLAGGGEQYFGPGTRLTVT.

The rearrangement links TRBV7-2 to TRBJ2-7; D might be TRBD1 (6 bases). The CDR3 is 14 amino acids. Germline V gene data show CDR1 as SGHTA and CDR2 as FQGNSA. With 4 bases removed from V and 3 bases from J, the gap between germline ends came to 13 bases. In DNA form, the CDR3 reads TGTGCCAGCAGCTCCTTTGGACAGTACTACGAGCAGTACTTC. This encodes CASSSFGQYYEQYF.

The V call is TRBV4-3, the J call TRBJ2-1; 12 nucleotides match TRBD2. CDR1 and CDR2 from the germline V gene are LGHNA and YSLEER. Unmatched junction bases numbered 6, after V lost 3 bases and J lost 0 bases. The CDR3 loop spans 18 amino acids. Written as DNA, the CDR3 is TGCGCCAGCAGCCAGCTAGCGGGAGGGCTGAGCTCCTACAATGAGCAGTTCTTC. It is translated as CASSQLAGGLSSYNEQFF.

The chain has TRBV20-1 and TRBJ2-7; 9 bases agree with TRBD1. CDR3 length: 17 residues. Germline CDR1 reads DFQATT; CDR2 reads SNEGSKA (reference sequence). Trimming removed 0 bases from V and 5 bases from J; junction bases left unmatched: 14. CDR3 protein: CSARDPITGTGFDEQYF. The CDR3, as DNA: TGCAGTGCTAGAGATCCCATTACCGGGACAGGGTTCGACGAGCAGTACTTC.

This clonotype was found a few times. J is TRBJ2-1 and V is TRBV2; D assignment may be TRBD1 or TRBD2 (5 bases each). Trimming took off 9 bases at V and 8 bases at J, with 23 bases between the two ends. The CDR3 runs to 15 residues. Germline CDR1 is SNHLY and CDR2 is FYNNEI. The CDR3 DNA reads as TGTGCCAGTCGGTGGGACCGAACATCTGGTGATGAGCAGTTCTTC. This codes for CASRWDRTSGDEQFF.

Ten or more counts support this clonotype. The J gene is TRBJ2-3, the V gene TRBV20-1; 7 nucleotides agree with TRBD1. Germline CDR1 is DFQATT and CDR2 is SNEGSKA (reference sequence). The trim removed 1 base at V and 9 bases at J, leaving 7 bases unmatched. CDR3 size: 13 residues. CDR3 in amino acids: CSARVGQAATQYF. The CDR3 DNA follows: TGCAGTGCTAGAGTAGGACAGGCAGCCACGCAGTATTTT.

V is TRBV7-8 and J is TRBJ2-7; 7 bases map to TRBD1. This CDR3 region has 15 residues. CDR1 and CDR2 from the germline V gene are SGHVS and FQNEAQ. Trimming cost V 4 bases and J 0 bases; bases outside gene matches: 6. The CDR3 nucleotides are TGTGCCAGCAGCTCGGGGACAGCCTTCTCCTACGAGCAGTACTTC. It specifies CASSSGTAFSYEQYF.

This clonotype was seen at least ten times. The rearrangement links TRBV28 to TRBJ2-3; 8 bases are a match to TRBD2. V lost 6 bases to trimming and J lost 6 bases; unmatched junction nucleotides: 14. Germline V gene sequence: CDR1 MDHEN, CDR2 SYDVKM. This CDR3 spans 16 amino acids. The CDR3 coding sequence is TGTGCCAGCAGGGGGGAGATGGTAGCGGGGACGGATACGCAGTATTTT. It is translated as CASRGEMVAGTDTQYF.

This chain links TRBV7-9 with TRBJ2-1; 10 nucleotides match TRBD2. J gave up 4 bases and V 5 bases, and 11 bases lay outside the gene matches. CDR3 length: 17 amino acids. Germline values: CDR1 SEHNR, CDR2 FQNEAQ (reference sequence). The CDR3 nucleotides are TGTGCCAGCAGCCCTTCCCCCTCTAGCGGGAGTTACAATGAGCAGTTCTTC. It yields the protein CASSPSPSSGSYNEQFF.

The chain combines TRBV19 with TRBJ2-1, with D uncertain. Germline assignment: CDR1 LNHDA and CDR2 SQIVND (reference sequence). Deletions cut 7 bases from V and 0 bases from J, with 7 bases between. The CDR3 has 13 amino acids. The CDR3 sequence is CASTLSSYNEQFF. The CDR3 DNA follows: TGTGCCAGTACACTAAGCTCCTACAATGAGCAGTTCTTC. Drawing the rest from reference TRBV19 and TRBJ2-1, the complete variable domain is DGGITQSPKYLFRKEGQNVTLSCEQNLNHDAMYWYRQDPGQGLRLIYYSQIVNDFQKGDIAEGYSVSREKKESFPLTVTSAQKNPTAFYLCASTLSSYNEQFFGPGTRLTVL.

The J gene is TRBJ1-1, the V gene TRBV2; D perhaps matches TRBD1 (6 bases). The ends were cut back, 9 bases at V and 7 bases at J, with 18 bases in the middle. From germline, CDR1 is SNHLY and CDR2 FYNNEI. The CDR3 consists of 13 residues. For the CDR3, the DNA is TGTGCCAGAAGAGGGGACAAAGGGGGTGAAGCTTTCTTT. Its protein is CARRGDKGGEAFF.

This clonotype has a handful of counts. The chain couples TRBV7-2 to TRBJ2-4, with D possibly called TRBD1 or TRBD2 (5 bases each). From germline, CDR1 is SGHTA and CDR2 FQGNSA. V shed 9 bases and J shed 7 bases, with 16 bases lying between them. CDR3 length equals 13 residues. The CDR3 DNA sequence: TGTGCCAGTAGCCGTTTCGAGGGGAACATTCAGTACTTC. It specifies CASSRFEGNIQYF.

The CDR3 sequence: CAWSLTGMGTEAFF. The CDR3 DNA reads as TGTGCCTGGAGTTTGACCGGGATGGGAACTGAAGCTTTCTTT. The chain is built from TRBV30 and TRBJ1-1, with D hard to call. The V end lost 2 bases, the J end lost 5 bases, and 15 bases lay between the germline ends. The CDR3 spans 14 residues. The germline V gene has CDR1 GTSNPN and CDR2 SVGIG (reference sequence).

A few counts support this clonotype. V and J are TRBV6-1 and TRBJ1-1; D ambiguous. The V gene lost 3 bases and the J gene lost 5 bases, with 16 bases spanning the gap. The germline V gene has CDR1 MNHNS and CDR2 SASEGT. The CDR3 runs 15 residues. Here the CDR3 DNA reads TGTGCCAGCAGTGACCACTCGGCCCACCGAACTGAAGCTTTCTTT. Translated, it gives CASSDHSAHRTEAFF.

The CDR3 DNA reads as TGCAGTGCCCCACATATAGGGGGCCAGTCCCCCTACAATGAGCAGTTCTTC. Translating gives CSAPHIGGQSPYNEQFF. The chain links TRBV20-1 to TRBJ2-1, with 7 bases identical to TRBD1. The CDR3 spans 17 residues. Germline V gene data show CDR1 as DFQATT and CDR2 as SNEGSKA (reference sequence). V was clipped by 6 bases and J by 2 bases; unmatched bases: 16.

This clonotype was seen many times. The genes are TRBV30 and TRBJ2-5; 7 bases align to TRBD1. The CDR3 has 15 residues. With V trimmed by 0 bases and J by 1 base, 5 bases remained unmatched. Germline CDR1 is GTSNPN and CDR2 is SVGIG (reference sequence). This CDR3 is CAWSVGQGVQETQYF. The CDR3 DNA reads TGTGCCTGGAGTGTAGGGCAGGGGGTCCAAGAGACCCAGTACTTC.